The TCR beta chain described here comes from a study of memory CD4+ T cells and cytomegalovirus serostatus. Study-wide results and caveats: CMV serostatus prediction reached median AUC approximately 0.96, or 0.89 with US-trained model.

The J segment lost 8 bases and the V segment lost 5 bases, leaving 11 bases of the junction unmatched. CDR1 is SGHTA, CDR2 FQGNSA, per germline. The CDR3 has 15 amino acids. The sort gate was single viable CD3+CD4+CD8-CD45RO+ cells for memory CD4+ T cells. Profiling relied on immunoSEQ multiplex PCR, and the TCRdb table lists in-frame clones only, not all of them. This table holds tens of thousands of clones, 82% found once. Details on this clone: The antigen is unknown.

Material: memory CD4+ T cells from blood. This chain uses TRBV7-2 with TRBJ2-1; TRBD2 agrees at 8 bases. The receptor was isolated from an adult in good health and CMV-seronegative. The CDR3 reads CASSASGGAMDEQFF. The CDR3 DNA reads TGTGCCAGCAGCGCCTCCGGGGGGGCCATGGATGAGCAGTTCTTC.